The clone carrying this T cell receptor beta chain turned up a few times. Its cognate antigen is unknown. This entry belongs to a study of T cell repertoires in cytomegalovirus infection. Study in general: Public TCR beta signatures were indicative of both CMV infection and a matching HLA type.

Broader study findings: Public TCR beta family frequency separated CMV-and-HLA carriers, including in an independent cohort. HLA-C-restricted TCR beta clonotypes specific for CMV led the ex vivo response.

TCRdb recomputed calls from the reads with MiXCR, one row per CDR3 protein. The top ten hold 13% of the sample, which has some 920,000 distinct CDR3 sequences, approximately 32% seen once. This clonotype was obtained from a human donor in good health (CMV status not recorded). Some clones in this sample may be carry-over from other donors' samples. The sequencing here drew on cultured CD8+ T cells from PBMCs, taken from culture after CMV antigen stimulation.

CDR3 sequence: CASSLFTAKDTQYF. Written as DNA, the CDR3 is TGTGCCAGCAGTTTATTTACGGCGAAGGATACGCAGTATTTT. The rearrangement joins TRBV27 to TRBJ2-3; the D is unclear. This CDR3 spans 14 amino acids. Trimming took off 1 base at V and 6 bases at J, with 11 bases between the two ends. Germline V lookup: CDR1 MNHEY, CDR2 SMNVEV (reference sequence).